A single sample gave rise to the 27 T cell receptor beta chains below, sequenced in a study of cytomegalovirus exposure and HLA in healthy donors. The PCR ran on 60 Vbeta and 13 Jbeta primers. The method was immunoSEQ multiplex PCR; TCRdb's version includes in-frame clones alone and lacks a portion of them. The table has over 200,000 clones, 77% seen once; the top ten hold roughly 2.5%. Material for sequencing was PBMCs. The receptors were gathered from a woman aged 60 to 75 in good health and CMV-seropositive.

As to this clone: This CDR3 is also generated by other DNA sequences in the sample. The chain is built from TRBV30 and TRBJ1-5; D gene ambiguous. Per the germline V gene, CDR1 is GTSNPN and CDR2 is SVGIG (reference sequence). The CDR3 totals 13 residues. Trimming cost V 0 bases and J 4 bases, with 7 bases left between them. The CDR3 DNA is TGTGCCTGGAGTGTAAGAGGGAATCAGCCCCAGCATTTT. Its translation: CAWSVRGNQPQHF.

The chain joins TRBV5-1 to TRBJ2-7, with TRBD1 matching 12 bases. This CDR3 is built from 17 residues. Germline trimming cut 4 bases from V and 5 bases from J; bases unmatched to any gene: 13. Germline CDR1 SGHRS, CDR2 YFSETQ. The CDR3 nucleotides are TGCGCCAGCAGCCCAGAACCGCCGGGACAGGGGGCCCACGAGCAGTACTTC. This gives the protein CASSPEPPGQGAHEQYF.

This sequence joins TRBV6-5 and TRBJ1-4; TRBD1 might be the D (6 bases). V was cut by 4 bases and J by 8 bases, with 14 bases left in between. Germline-derived CDR1 and CDR2 are MNHEY and SVGAGI. CDR3 size: 14 residues. In DNA form, the CDR3 reads TGTGCCAGCAGTTCCGGGGGGCCGATCGAAAAACTGTTTTTT. This sequence encodes CASSSGGPIEKLFF.

This chain joins TRBV6-6 and TRBJ2-7, with 7 bases aligning to TRBD1. Germline V gene sequence: CDR1 MNHNY, CDR2 SVGAGI (reference sequence). Trimming took 0 bases from V and 2 from J; bases not matched to a gene: 7. This CDR3 contains 16 residues. In DNA, the CDR3 is TGTGCCAGCAGTTACTCTGGGACAGACCCCACCTACGAGCAGTACTTC. Its protein product is CASSYSGTDPTYEQYF.

In DNA, the CDR3 is TGTGCCAGTACCTTGGACGGAGGAGGGGACTCACCCCTCCACTTT. Translation gives CASTLDGGGDSPLHF. This chain joins TRBV19 and TRBJ1-6, with D possibly TRBD1 on 5 matching bases. V lost 7 bases and J 10 bases, leaving 20 bases between the germline ends. This CDR3 spans 15 amino acids. CDR1 and CDR2 (germline): LNHDA, SQIVND (reference sequence).

This clone appeared once. The chain has TRBV28 and TRBJ1-5; D might be TRBD1 (6 bases). Germline V CDR1 and CDR2: MDHEN, SYDVKM. V was cut by 8 bases and J by 4 bases, with 21 bases left in between. This CDR3 is built from 16 residues. As DNA, the CDR3 is TGTGCCAGCCACCCCCCCGGGACACCAAAGAATCAGCCCCAGCATTTT. This translates into CASHPPGTPKNQPQHF. Together with reference TRBV28 and TRBJ1-5, the CDR3 gives the full variable domain: DVKVTQSSRYLVKRTGEKVFLECVQDMDHENMFWYRQDPGLGLRLIYFSYDVKMKEKGDIPEGYSVSREKKERFSLILESASTNQTSMYLCASHPPGTPKNQPQHFGDGTRLSIL.

The gene calls are TRBV6-5 and TRBJ1-2, with 10 bases that match TRBD1. The CDR3 consists of 15 residues. V dropped 6 bases and J dropped 5; count of bases not matched to a gene: 9. The germline gives CDR1 MNHEY, CDR2 SVGAGI. The CDR3: CASRNRDRGPYGYTF. The CDR3 bases are TGTGCCAGCAGGAATAGGGACAGGGGCCCTTATGGCTACACCTTC.

For the CDR3, the DNA is TGTGCCTGGAGTCGGGGGATCGGCTCACCCCTCCACTTT. The encoded protein is CAWSRGIGSPLHF. This chain uses TRBV30 with TRBJ1-6; a possible D gene is TRBD1 (5 bases). Between the trimmed V and J ends, which lost 2 bases and 10 bases, there was a span of 12 bases. The CDR3 spans 13 residues. From germline, CDR1 is GTSNPN and CDR2 SVGIG (reference sequence). The full variable domain, with the rest looked up from reference TRBV30 and TRBJ1-6, is SQTIHQWPATLVQPVGSPLSLECTVEGTSNPNLYWYRQAAGRGLQLLFYSVGIGQISSEVPQNLSASRPQDRQFILSSKKLLLSDSGFYLCAWSRGIGSPLHFGNGTRLTVT.

The CDR3 loop reads CASRAYRGLNEQYF. The CDR3 DNA sequence: TGCGCCAGCAGGGCTTACAGGGGGCTGAACGAGCAGTACTTC. This rearrangement joins TRBV5-1 to TRBJ2-7; TRBD1 matches 9 bases. Germline V lookup: CDR1 SGHRS, CDR2 YFSETQ. The CDR3 length is 14 residues. V lost 5 bases, J lost 5 bases, and 8 bases stayed unmatched.

This clone was seen a handful of times. This sequence joins TRBV6-6 and TRBJ2-3, with D unclear. CDR1 is MNHNY, CDR2 SVGAGI, per germline (reference sequence). This CDR3 has 15 amino acids. Trimming shortened V by 0 bases and J by 6 bases, and 13 bases separated the two germline ends. CDR3: CASSYSETRADTQYF. CDR3 bases: TGTGCCAGCAGTTACTCGGAGACTCGTGCGGATACGCAGTATTTT.

The chain uses TRBV5-1 and TRBJ1-3; 9 nucleotides agree with TRBD1. Germline assignment: CDR1 SGHRS and CDR2 YFSETQ. CDR3 length: 18 amino acids. Unmatched junction bases numbered 11, after V lost 4 bases and J lost 0 bases. The CDR3 loop is CASSPGTGPLSSGNTIYF. CDR3 nucleotide sequence: TGCGCCAGCAGCCCCGGGACAGGGCCCCTTTCCTCTGGAAACACCATATATTTT. Full variable domain (remainder filled in from reference TRBV5-1 and TRBJ1-3): KAGVTQTPRYLIKTRGQQVTLSCSPISGHRSVSWYQQTPGQGLQFLFEYFSETQRNKGNFPGRFSGRQFSNSRSEMNVSTLELGDSALYLCASSPGTGPLSSGNTIYFGEGSWLTVV.

This clone was picked up a small number of times. This chain's CDR3 is CASSLGAGSGANVLTF. As DNA, the CDR3 is TGTGCCAGCAGCTTGGGGGCGGGCTCTGGGGCCAACGTCCTGACTTTC. The V call is TRBV7-6, the J call TRBJ2-6, with a possible D match to TRBD1 (6 bases). Between the trimmed V and J ends, which lost 3 bases and 0 bases, there was a span of 9 bases. In germline, CDR1 is SGHVS, CDR2 FNYEAQ. The CDR3 contains 16 residues.

The chain links TRBV5-1 to TRBJ2-2; 8 nucleotides match TRBD2. The V segment lost 2 bases and the J segment 2 bases; nucleotides outside the gene matches: 5. Germline values: CDR1 SGHRS, CDR2 YFSETQ. The CDR3 runs to 16 residues. The DNA of the CDR3 is TGCGCCAGCAGCTTCCAGGGACTAGATAACACCGGGGAGCTGTTTTTT. Translation: CASSFQGLDNTGELFF.

The chain employs TRBV5-1 and TRBJ2-6, with TRBD2 matching over 14 bases. The germline gives CDR1 SGHRS, CDR2 YFSETQ. The CDR3 is 22 amino acids. V gave up 2 bases and J gave up 0 bases; unmatched junction bases: 13. CDR3 coding DNA: TGCGCCAGCAGCTTTGACCCGGGACTAGCGGGGGTATTTTCCTCTGGGGCCAACGTCCTGACTTTC. It specifies CASSFDPGLAGVFSSGANVLTF.

This rearrangement joins TRBV4-1 to TRBJ2-7; weak D call: TRBD1 (6 bases). There are 14 residues in the CDR3. Germline V lookup: CDR1 MGHRA, CDR2 YSYEKL. V dropped 7 bases and J dropped 3 bases, with 16 bases sitting between them. The CDR3 DNA is TGCGCCAGCAACCCCGGGACAAGGAACTACGAGCAGTACTTC. It is translated as CASNPGTRNYEQYF.

J is TRBJ2-2 and V is TRBV2; 10 bases match TRBD2. The CDR3 sequence is 16 residues long. Germline CDR1 is SNHLY and CDR2 is FYNNEI. J lost 2 bases, V lost 10 bases, and 10 bases had no gene match. CDR3 DNA sequence: TGTGCCAAGAGGGCTAGCGGGAGCCTAAACACCGGGGAGCTGTTTTTT. This sequence encodes CAKRASGSLNTGELFF.

This chain joins TRBV6-6 and TRBJ1-3, with D possibly being TRBD1 (6 bases). V lost 7 bases, J lost 2 bases, and 12 bases lay in between. The germline CDR1 and CDR2 sequences are MNHNY and SVGAGI (reference sequence). This CDR3 contains 14 residues. The CDR3 coding sequence is TGTGCCAGCACCCCCAGGGGTCCTGGAAACACCATATATTTT. It yields the protein CASTPRGPGNTIYF.

The table lists this clone with a count of one. V and J are TRBV7-9 and TRBJ1-2; 9 positions match TRBD1. V lost 5 bases, J lost 4 bases, and 5 bases stayed unmatched. Germline CDR1 SEHNR, CDR2 FQNEAQ (reference sequence). The CDR3 loop spans 14 amino acids. CDR3 region: CASSPTGGAYGYTF. CDR3 nucleotides: TGTGCCAGCAGCCCTACAGGGGGCGCCTATGGCTACACCTTC.

This clone was observed once. This chain links TRBV29-1 with TRBJ2-3, with D tentatively TRBD2 (5 bases). The germline V gene has CDR1 SQVTM and CDR2 ANQGSEA. This CDR3 spans 12 amino acids. Trimming took 8 bases from V and 4 from J, leaving 13 bases between them. CDR3 region: CSTKEASDTQYF. The CDR3 coding sequence is TGCAGCACGAAGGAGGCATCAGATACGCAGTATTTT.

This rearrangement joins TRBV29-1 to TRBJ2-1, with D maybe TRBD2 (6 bases). The CDR3 is 14 amino acids. Trimming stripped 4 bases from V and 0 bases from J, with 10 bases between. CDR1 is SQVTM and CDR2 is ANQGSEA in the germline V gene. The CDR3 DNA is TGCAGCGTTGTATCCGGGGGCTCCTACAATGAGCAGTTCTTC. Translated, it gives CSVVSGGSYNEQFF.

This clone was counted a few times. The CDR3 spells CASSLPWTENTGELFF. CDR3 nucleotides: TGTGCCAGCAGCTTACCCTGGACAGAAAACACCGGGGAGCTGTTTTTT. V and J are TRBV7-9 and TRBJ2-2, with D maybe TRBD1 (6 bases). V was pared by 2 bases and J by 2 bases, with 12 bases between. There are 16 residues in the CDR3. Germline V gene sequence: CDR1 SEHNR, CDR2 FQNEAQ (reference sequence).

The V and J genes are TRBV7-6 and TRBJ2-1; the match to TRBD2 covers 9 bases. CDR1 and CDR2 (germline): SGHVS, FNYEAQ. V was clipped by 5 bases and J by 1 base; unmatched bases: 9. The CDR3 is 17 amino acids. CDR3 sequence (DNA): TGTGCCAGCAGCCCTACATCGACTAGCGGTTCCTACAATGAGCAGTTCTTC. Protein sequence: CASSPTSTSGSYNEQFF.

The chain carries TRBV12-5 and TRBJ1-6, with 8 bases matching TRBD1. This CDR3 spans 15 amino acids. Germline trimming cut 7 bases from V and 6 bases from J; bases unmatched to any gene: 8. Germline V CDR1 and CDR2: LGHNT, FRNRAP. CDR3 sequence: CASALGQGSNSPLHF. CDR3 DNA sequence: TGTGCTAGTGCCCTAGGACAGGGATCTAATTCACCCCTCCACTTT. Combining the CDR3 with reference TRBV12-5 and TRBJ1-6 gives the whole variable domain DARVTQTPRHKVTEMGQEVTMRCQPILGHNTVFWYRQTMMQGLELLAYFRNRAPLDDSGMPKDRFSAEMPDATLATLKIQPSEPRDSAVYFCASALGQGSNSPLHFGNGTRLTVT.

This sequence joins TRBV5-6 and TRBJ2-7, with 7 nucleotides matching TRBD1. The V gene end was trimmed by 4 bases and the J gene end by 1 base; junction bases not matched to a gene: 5. The germline V gene has CDR1 SGHDT and CDR2 YYEEEE. The CDR3 is made up of 14 amino acids. CDR3 loop: CASSQGQRSYEQYF. CDR3 coding DNA: TGTGCCAGCAGCCAGGGACAGCGATCCTACGAGCAGTACTTC.

The chain has TRBV9 and TRBJ2-1, with 12 nucleotides matching TRBD2. After removal of 0 bases from V and 5 bases from J, the junction contained 3 bases not matched to a gene. CDR1 is SGDLS, CDR2 YYNGEE, per germline. The CDR3 loop spans 16 amino acids. The CDR3 nucleotides are TGTGCCAGCAGCGTAGCTAGCGGGGGGGTAAACAATGAGCAGTTCTTC. Protein: CASSVASGGVNNEQFF. The full variable domain, its missing parts supplied by reference TRBV9 and TRBJ2-1, is DSGVTQTPKHLITATGQRVTLRCSPRSGDLSVYWYQQSLDQGLQFLIQYYNGEERAKGNILERFSAQQFPDLHSELNLSSLELGDSALYFCASSVASGGVNNEQFFGPGTRLTVL.

This clone was detected once. This chain joins TRBV2 and TRBJ1-5, with TRBD1 identical over 7 bases. Unmatched junction bases numbered 7, after V lost 7 bases and J lost 1 base. Per the germline V gene, CDR1 is SNHLY and CDR2 is FYNNEI. CDR3 size: 15 residues. CDR3 region: CASTPGGWSNQPQHF. CDR3 nucleotide sequence: TGTGCCAGCACTCCAGGGGGATGGAGCAATCAGCCCCAGCATTTT.

The chain links TRBV15 to TRBJ1-2; D is undetermined. V was clipped by 0 bases and J by 3 bases, with 8 bases between them. Germline CDR1 is LNHNV and CDR2 is YYDKDF (reference sequence). The CDR3 length is 14 residues. CDR3 nucleotide sequence: TGTGCCACCAGCAGAGAAGCGGGATACTATGGCTACACCTTC. Its translation: CATSREAGYYGYTF.